These T cell receptor beta chains were read from a single sample in a study of blood T cell repertoires in COVID-19. Assay used: immunoSEQ multiplex PCR; TCRdb lists only in-frame clones, some missing. The sample consists of about 73,000 clones, around 82% of them appearing once. Sequencing was carried out using peripheral blood. The receptor set was obtained from a man between 50 and 59 years old with active COVID-19. Each CDR3 is given without its conserved first and last residue. Fields, in order: V gene, J gene, CDR3 protein.

v_call: TRBV30; j_call: TRBJ1-2; cdr3_aa: AWRGQAPYGYT
v_call: TRBV7-2; j_call: TRBJ2-1; cdr3_aa: ASKTSGGYNEQF
v_call: TRBV4-1; j_call: TRBJ1-5; cdr3_aa: ASSQDGGGPGQPQH
v_call: TRBV7-7; j_call: TRBJ2-3; cdr3_aa: ASSLAFGGGADTQY
v_call: TRBV11-2; j_call: TRBJ2-2; cdr3_aa: ASRDRGRTGELF
v_call: TRBV7-3; j_call: TRBJ2-7; cdr3_aa: ASSLQGGYYEQY
v_call: TRBV19; j_call: TRBJ1-1; cdr3_aa: ASIADRGGTEAF
v_call: TRBV15; j_call: TRBJ1-2; cdr3_aa: ATSRDRREGSGYT
v_call: TRBV5-1; j_call: TRBJ1-4; cdr3_aa: ASSGGQGIKEKLF
v_call: TRBV13; j_call: TRBJ1-2; cdr3_aa: ASSLAGNGYT
v_call: TRBV9; j_call: TRBJ1-6; cdr3_aa: ATDTRGHYNSPLH
v_call: TRBV2; j_call: TRBJ2-7; cdr3_aa: ASRAGPSGEQY
v_call: TRBV19; j_call: TRBJ2-2; cdr3_aa: ASRDIWELF
v_call: TRBV12-3/TRBV12-4; j_call: TRBJ2-1; cdr3_aa: ASRNDGEQF
v_call: TRBV5-4; j_call: TRBJ1-1; cdr3_aa: ASSLPAGGTEAF
v_call: TRBV4-2; j_call: TRBJ2-5; cdr3_aa: ASSQSGGAGQETQY
v_call: TRBV7-8; j_call: TRBJ1-4; cdr3_aa: ASSRGQGTEKLF
v_call: TRBV7-2; j_call: TRBJ2-1; cdr3_aa: ASSPLSVGDYEQF
v_call: TRBV28; j_call: TRBJ2-2; cdr3_aa: ASRSPDGGPTGELF
v_call: TRBV6-5; j_call: TRBJ1-5; cdr3_aa: ASRWTGNQPQH
v_call: TRBV5-1; j_call: TRBJ2-3; cdr3_aa: ASSPDYTSTDTQY
v_call: TRBV14; j_call: TRBJ1-1; cdr3_aa: ASSQWTGIRTEAF
v_call: TRBV9; j_call: TRBJ2-3; cdr3_aa: ASREASTDTQY
v_call: TRBV7-9; j_call: TRBJ1-2; cdr3_aa: ASSLGTGGRPSGYT
v_call: TRBV6-1; j_call: TRBJ2-7; cdr3_aa: ASSEQGQGALYEQY
v_call: TRBV7-6; j_call: TRBJ2-2; cdr3_aa: ASSWGGIDTGELF
v_call: TRBV27; j_call: TRBJ2-1; cdr3_aa: ASSSTSFHEQF
v_call: TRBV14; j_call: TRBJ2-7; cdr3_aa: ASRRGGRAYEQY
v_call: TRBV2; j_call: TRBJ1-2; cdr3_aa: ASSGQAYGYT
v_call: TRBV5-8; j_call: TRBJ2-5; cdr3_aa: ASSLAGRGETQY
v_call: TRBV6-1; j_call: TRBJ1-2; cdr3_aa: ASSDGQGGPYGYT
v_call: TRBV7-8; j_call: TRBJ1-2; cdr3_aa: ASSLVFGTEYPYGYT
v_call: TRBV11-3; j_call: TRBJ2-3; cdr3_aa: ASSLERDTDTQY
v_call: TRBV5-6; j_call: TRBJ1-4; cdr3_aa: ASSDQDRGQEKLF
v_call: TRBV7-9; j_call: TRBJ2-2; cdr3_aa: ASSPSGRGGLF
v_call: TRBV7-3; j_call: TRBJ2-7; cdr3_aa: ASSFGLGGRTYEQY
v_call: TRBV5-6; j_call: TRBJ1-1; cdr3_aa: ASSLGGNTEAF
v_call: TRBV5-1; j_call: TRBJ1-2; cdr3_aa: ASSIDRAEGYT
v_call: TRBV5-1; j_call: TRBJ1-3; cdr3_aa: ASSLTGAGNTIY
v_call: TRBV7-3; j_call: TRBJ2-5; cdr3_aa: ASSLKWRGQGYQETQY
v_call: TRBV4-1; j_call: TRBJ1-2; cdr3_aa: ASSQITDRGFYGYT
v_call: TRBV28; j_call: TRBJ1-1; cdr3_aa: ASSPRTESATEAF
v_call: TRBV9; j_call: TRBJ2-7; cdr3_aa: ASTAVRQSYEQY
v_call: TRBV4-1; j_call: TRBJ1-6; cdr3_aa: ASSQEGAGLNSPLH
v_call: TRBV6-5; j_call: TRBJ2-3; cdr3_aa: ASSRQRQDTQY
v_call: TRBV9; j_call: TRBJ2-3; cdr3_aa: ASSVVSGPRY
v_call: TRBV9; j_call: TRBJ2-3; cdr3_aa: ASSIRTGEADTQY
v_call: TRBV27; j_call: TRBJ2-1; cdr3_aa: ASSPDARGYNEQF
v_call: TRBV15; j_call: TRBJ2-7; cdr3_aa: ATSKLKGTYEQY
v_call: TRBV7-3; j_call: TRBJ2-3; cdr3_aa: ASSLTAGEITDTQY
v_call: TRBV7-2; j_call: TRBJ2-2; cdr3_aa: ASSSSATGIFRELF
v_call: TRBV21-1; j_call: TRBJ2-5; cdr3_aa: ASSKAPLVSGDGETQY
v_call: TRBV7-3; j_call: TRBJ2-1; cdr3_aa: ASSPNYPYNEQF
v_call: TRBV7-9; j_call: TRBJ1-1; cdr3_aa: ASSRGQGGTEAF